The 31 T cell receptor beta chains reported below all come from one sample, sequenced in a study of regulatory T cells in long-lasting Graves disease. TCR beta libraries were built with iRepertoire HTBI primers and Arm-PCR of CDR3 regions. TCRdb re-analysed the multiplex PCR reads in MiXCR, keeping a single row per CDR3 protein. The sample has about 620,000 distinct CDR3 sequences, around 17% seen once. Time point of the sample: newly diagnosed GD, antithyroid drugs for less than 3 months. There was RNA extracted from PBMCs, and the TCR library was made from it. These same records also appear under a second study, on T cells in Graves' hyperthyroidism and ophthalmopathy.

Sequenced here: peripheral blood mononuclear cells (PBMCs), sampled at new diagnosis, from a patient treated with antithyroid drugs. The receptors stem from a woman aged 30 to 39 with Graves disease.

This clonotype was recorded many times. CDR3 sequence reads: CASSPNSGEGKAFF. The CDR3 DNA sequence: TGTGCCAGCAGCCCAAATTCGGGGGAGGGGAAAGCTTTCTTT. The rearrangement links TRBV3-1 to TRBJ1-1, with TRBD1 as a possible D gene (5 bases). The CDR3 totals 14 residues. V was pared by 4 bases and J by 9 bases, with 18 bases between. Germline V gives CDR1 LGHDT, CDR2 YNNKEL (reference sequence).

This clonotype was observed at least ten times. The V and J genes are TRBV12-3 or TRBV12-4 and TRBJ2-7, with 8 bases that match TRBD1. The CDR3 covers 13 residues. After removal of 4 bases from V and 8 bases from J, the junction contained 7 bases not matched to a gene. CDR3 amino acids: CASSSGQGRKQYF. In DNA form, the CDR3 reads TGTGCCAGCAGTTCCGGACAGGGAAGAAAGCAGTACTTC.

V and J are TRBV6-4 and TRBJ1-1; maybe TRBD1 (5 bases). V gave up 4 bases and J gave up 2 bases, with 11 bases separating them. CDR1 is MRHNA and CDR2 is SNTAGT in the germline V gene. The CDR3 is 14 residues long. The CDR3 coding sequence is TGTGCCAGCAGTGCCCAACAGGTTAACACTGAAGCTTTCTTT. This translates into CASSAQQVNTEAFF.

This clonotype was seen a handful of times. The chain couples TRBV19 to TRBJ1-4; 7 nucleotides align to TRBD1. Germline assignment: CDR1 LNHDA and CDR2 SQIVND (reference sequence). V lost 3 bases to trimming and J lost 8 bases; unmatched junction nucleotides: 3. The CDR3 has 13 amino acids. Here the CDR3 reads CASSILQGEKLFF. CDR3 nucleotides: TGTGCCAGTAGTATTTTACAGGGGGAAAAACTGTTTTTT.

The CDR3 DNA follows: TGTGCCAGCAGCCAAGTGAGGGCGGGGGTGGAGACCCAGTACTTC. It codes for CASSQVRAGVETQYF. The V call is TRBV7-3, the J call TRBJ2-5, with TRBD2 matching over 7 bases. This CDR3 has 15 residues. With 5 bases clipped from V and 5 bases from J, the junction kept 11 bases outside the gene matches. CDR1 and CDR2 from the germline V gene are SGHTA and FQGTGA.

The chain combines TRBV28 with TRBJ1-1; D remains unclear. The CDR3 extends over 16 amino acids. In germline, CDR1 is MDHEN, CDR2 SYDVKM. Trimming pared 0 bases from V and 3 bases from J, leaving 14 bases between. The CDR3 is CASSLWGSGKDTEAFF. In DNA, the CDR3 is TGTGCCAGCAGTTTATGGGGATCGGGGAAGGACACTGAAGCTTTCTTT.

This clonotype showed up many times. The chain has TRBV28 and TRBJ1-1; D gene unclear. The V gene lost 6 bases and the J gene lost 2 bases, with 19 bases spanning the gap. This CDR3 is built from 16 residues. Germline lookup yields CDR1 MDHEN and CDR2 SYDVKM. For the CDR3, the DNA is TGTGCCAGCAGCCCTTCCGACTTCGCGGGTAACACTGAAGCTTTCTTT. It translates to CASSPSDFAGNTEAFF.

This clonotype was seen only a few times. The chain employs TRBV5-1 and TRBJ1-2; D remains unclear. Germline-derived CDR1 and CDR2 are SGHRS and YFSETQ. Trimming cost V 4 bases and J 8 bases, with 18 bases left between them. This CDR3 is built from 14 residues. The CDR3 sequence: CASSPVEQTFGYTF. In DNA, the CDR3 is TGCGCCAGCAGCCCCGTCGAGCAAACCTTCGGCTACACCTTC.

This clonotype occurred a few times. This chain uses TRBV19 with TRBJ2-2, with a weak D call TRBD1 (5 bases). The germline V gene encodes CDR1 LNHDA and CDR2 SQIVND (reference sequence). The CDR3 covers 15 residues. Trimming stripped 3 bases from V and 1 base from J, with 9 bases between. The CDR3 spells CASSIWGRNTGELFF. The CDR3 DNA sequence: TGTGCCAGTAGTATTTGGGGCAGGAACACCGGGGAGCTGTTTTTT.

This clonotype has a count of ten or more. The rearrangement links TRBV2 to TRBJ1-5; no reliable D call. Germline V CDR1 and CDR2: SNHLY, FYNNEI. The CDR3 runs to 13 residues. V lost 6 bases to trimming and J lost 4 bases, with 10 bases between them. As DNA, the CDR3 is TGTGCCAGCAGGTCCGTACTAAATCAGCCCCAGCATTTT. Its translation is CASRSVLNQPQHF. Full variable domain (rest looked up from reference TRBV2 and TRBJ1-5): EPEVTQTPSHQVTQMGQEVILRCVPISNHLYFYWYRQILGQKVEFLVSFYNNEISEKSEIFDDQFSVERPDGSNFTLKIRSTKLEDSAMYFCASRSVLNQPQHFGDGTRLSIL.

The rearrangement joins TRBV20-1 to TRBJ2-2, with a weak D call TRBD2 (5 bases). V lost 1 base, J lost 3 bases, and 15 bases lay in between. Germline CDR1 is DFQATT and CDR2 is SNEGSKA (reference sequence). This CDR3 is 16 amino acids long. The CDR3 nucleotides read TGCAGTGCTAGAGTTTTTACCGGGATTGACACCGGGGAGCTGTTTTTT. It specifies CSARVFTGIDTGELFF.

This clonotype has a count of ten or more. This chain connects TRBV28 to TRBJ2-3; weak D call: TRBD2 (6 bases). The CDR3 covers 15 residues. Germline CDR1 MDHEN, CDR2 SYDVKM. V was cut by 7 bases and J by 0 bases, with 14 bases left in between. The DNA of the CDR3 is TGTGCCAGCACTCCCTGGCGGGGTAGCACAGATACGCAGTATTTT. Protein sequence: CASTPWRGSTDTQYF.

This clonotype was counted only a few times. The CDR3 DNA reads TGTGCCAGCAACCGACGGGGCACCTACGAGCAGTACTTC. Encoded protein: CASNRRGTYEQYF. The V and J genes are TRBV28 and TRBJ2-7; D is possibly TRBD1 or TRBD2 (5 bases each). V was cut by 7 bases and J by 2 bases, with 12 bases left in between. Per the germline V gene, CDR1 is MDHEN and CDR2 is SYDVKM. The CDR3 has 13 residues. Full variable domain (missing parts from reference TRBV28 and TRBJ2-7): DVKVTQSSRYLVKRTGEKVFLECVQDMDHENMFWYRQDPGLGLRLIYFSYDVKMKEKGDIPEGYSVSREKKERFSLILESASTNQTSMYLCASNRRGTYEQYFGPGTRLTVT.

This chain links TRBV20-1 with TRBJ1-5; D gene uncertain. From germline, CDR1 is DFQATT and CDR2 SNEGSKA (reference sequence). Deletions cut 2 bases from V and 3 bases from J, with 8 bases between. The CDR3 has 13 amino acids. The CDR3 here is CSARSTFNQPQHF. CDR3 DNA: TGCAGTGCTAGAAGCACCTTCAATCAGCCCCAGCATTTT.

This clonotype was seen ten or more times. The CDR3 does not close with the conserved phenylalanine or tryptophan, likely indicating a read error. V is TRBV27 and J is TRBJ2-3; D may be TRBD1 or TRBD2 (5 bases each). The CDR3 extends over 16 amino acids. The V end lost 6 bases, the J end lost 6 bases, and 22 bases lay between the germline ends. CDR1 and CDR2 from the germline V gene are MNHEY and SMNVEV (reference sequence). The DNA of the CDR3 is TGTGCCAGCAGCTTACGTGGGACCTCGAGGACGGATACGCAGTATTCT. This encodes CASSLRGTSRTDTQYS.

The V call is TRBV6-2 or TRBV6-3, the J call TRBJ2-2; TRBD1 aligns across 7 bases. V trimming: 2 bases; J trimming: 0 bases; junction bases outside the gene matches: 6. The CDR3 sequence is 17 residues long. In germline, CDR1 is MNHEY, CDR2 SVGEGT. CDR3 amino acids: CASSYASGQPNTGELFF. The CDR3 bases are TGTGCCAGCAGTTACGCCTCGGGACAGCCGAACACCGGGGAGCTGTTTTTT.

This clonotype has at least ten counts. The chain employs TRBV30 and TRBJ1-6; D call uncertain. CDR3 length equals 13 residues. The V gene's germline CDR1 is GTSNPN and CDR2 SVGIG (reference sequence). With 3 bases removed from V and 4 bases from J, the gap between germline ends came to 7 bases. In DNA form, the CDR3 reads TGTGCCTGGAGCGCCGGTTATAATTCACCCCTCCACTTT. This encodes CAWSAGYNSPLHF.

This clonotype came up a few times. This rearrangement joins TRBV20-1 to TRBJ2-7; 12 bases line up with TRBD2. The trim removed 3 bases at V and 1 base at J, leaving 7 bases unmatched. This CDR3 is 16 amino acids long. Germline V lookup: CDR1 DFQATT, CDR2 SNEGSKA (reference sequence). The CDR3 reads CSASPTSGGESYEQYF. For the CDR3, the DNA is TGCAGTGCTAGCCCGACTAGCGGGGGAGAATCCTACGAGCAGTACTTC.

The CDR3 sequence is CSASPAVYGYTF. The CDR3 DNA sequence: TGCAGTGCTAGCCCGGCCGTCTATGGCTACACCTTC. This chain joins TRBV20-1 and TRBJ1-2; D is undetermined. V lost 3 bases and J lost 4, with 9 bases in between. This CDR3 comprises 12 residues. Germline CDR1 reads DFQATT; CDR2 reads SNEGSKA (reference sequence).

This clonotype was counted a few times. The CDR3 DNA reads as TGCAGTGCTAGATCGCGGACTAGCGGCAATGAGCAGTTCTTC. It specifies CSARSRTSGNEQFF. The chain recombines TRBV20-1 with TRBJ2-1; 10 nucleotides line up with TRBD2. Germline V lookup: CDR1 DFQATT, CDR2 SNEGSKA (reference sequence). The J segment lost 6 bases and the V segment lost 2 bases, leaving 4 bases of the junction unmatched. The length of the CDR3 is 14 residues.

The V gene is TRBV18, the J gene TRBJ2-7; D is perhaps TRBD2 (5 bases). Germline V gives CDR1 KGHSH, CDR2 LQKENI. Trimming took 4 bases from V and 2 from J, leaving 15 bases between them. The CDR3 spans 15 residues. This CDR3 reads CASSLSNGNPYEQYF. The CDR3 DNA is TGTGCCAGCTCACTCTCTAACGGGAATCCCTACGAGCAGTACTTC. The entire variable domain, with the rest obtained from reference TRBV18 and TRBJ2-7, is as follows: NAGVMQNPRHLVRRRGQEARLRCSPMKGHSHVYWYRQLPEEGLKFMVYLQKENIIDESGMPKERFSAEFPKEGPSILRIQQVVRGDSAAYFCASSLSNGNPYEQYFGPGTRLTVT.

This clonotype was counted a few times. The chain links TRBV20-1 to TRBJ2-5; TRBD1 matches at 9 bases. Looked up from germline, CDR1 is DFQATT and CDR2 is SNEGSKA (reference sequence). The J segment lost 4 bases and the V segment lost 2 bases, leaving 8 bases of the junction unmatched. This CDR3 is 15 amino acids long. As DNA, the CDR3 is TGCAGTGCTAGACACCTACCGACAGGGGGAGAGACCCAGTACTTC. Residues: CSARHLPTGGETQYF.

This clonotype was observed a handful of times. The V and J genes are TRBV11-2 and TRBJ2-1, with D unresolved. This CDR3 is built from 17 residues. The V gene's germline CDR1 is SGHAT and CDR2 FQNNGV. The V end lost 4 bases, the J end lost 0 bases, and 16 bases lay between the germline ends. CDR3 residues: CASSSLGRLSSYNEQFF. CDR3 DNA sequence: TGTGCCAGCAGCTCCCTAGGACGCCTTAGCTCCTACAATGAGCAGTTCTTC.

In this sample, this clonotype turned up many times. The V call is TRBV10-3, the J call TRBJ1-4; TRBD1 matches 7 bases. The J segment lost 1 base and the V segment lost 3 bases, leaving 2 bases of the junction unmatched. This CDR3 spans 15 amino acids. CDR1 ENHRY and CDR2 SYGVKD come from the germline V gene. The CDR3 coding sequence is TGTGCCATCAGTGAATCAGGGGGAACTAATGAAAAACTGTTTTTT. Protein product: CAISESGGTNEKLFF.

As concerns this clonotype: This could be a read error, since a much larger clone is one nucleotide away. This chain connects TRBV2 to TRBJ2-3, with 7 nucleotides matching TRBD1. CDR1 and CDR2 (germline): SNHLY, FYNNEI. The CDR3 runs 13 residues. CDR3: CAGSSLGGDTQYF. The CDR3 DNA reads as TGTGCCGGCAGTTCTCTAGGGGGCGATACGCAGTATTTT.

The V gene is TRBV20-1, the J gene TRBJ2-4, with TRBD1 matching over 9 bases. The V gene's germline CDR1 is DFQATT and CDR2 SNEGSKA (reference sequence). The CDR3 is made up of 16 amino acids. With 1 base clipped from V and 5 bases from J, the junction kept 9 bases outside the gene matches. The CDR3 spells CSARVGGTGFQNIQYF. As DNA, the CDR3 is TGCAGTGCTAGAGTGGGGGGGACAGGGTTTCAAAACATTCAGTACTTC.

The CDR3 DNA reads as TGCAGCGTTCAGAGCGGGAGTAGGTCCTACGAGCAGTACTTC. As protein: CSVQSGSRSYEQYF. V is TRBV29-1 and J is TRBJ2-7, with 8 bases aligning to TRBD2. CDR3 length equals 14 residues. Germline lookup yields CDR1 SQVTM and CDR2 ANQGSEA. V lost 5 bases to trimming and J lost 1 base; unmatched junction nucleotides: 7.

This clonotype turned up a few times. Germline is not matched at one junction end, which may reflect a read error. The CDR3 here is CAASDIGLAGVPDTQYF. The DNA of the CDR3 is TGTGCCGCCAGTGATATCGGCCTAGCGGGAGTTCCAGATACGCAGTATTTT. The chain employs TRBV24-1 and TRBJ2-3; TRBD2 matches 10 bases. The CDR3 runs 17 residues. Germline assignment: CDR1 KGHDR and CDR2 SFDVKD.

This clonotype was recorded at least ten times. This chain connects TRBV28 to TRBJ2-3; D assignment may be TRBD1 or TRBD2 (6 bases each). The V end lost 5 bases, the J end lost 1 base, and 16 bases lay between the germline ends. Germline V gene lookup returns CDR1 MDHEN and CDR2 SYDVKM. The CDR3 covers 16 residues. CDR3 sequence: CASSHRRGLGTDTQYF. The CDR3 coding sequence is TGTGCCAGCAGTCACCGACGGGGGCTGGGCACAGATACGCAGTATTTT.

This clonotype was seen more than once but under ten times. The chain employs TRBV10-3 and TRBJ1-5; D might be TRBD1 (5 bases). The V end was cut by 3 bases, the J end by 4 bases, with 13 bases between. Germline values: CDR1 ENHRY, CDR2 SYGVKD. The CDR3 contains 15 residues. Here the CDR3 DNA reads TGTGCCATCAGTGATCAAGAAAGGGGTAATCAGCCCCAGCATTTT. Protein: CAISDQERGNQPQHF.

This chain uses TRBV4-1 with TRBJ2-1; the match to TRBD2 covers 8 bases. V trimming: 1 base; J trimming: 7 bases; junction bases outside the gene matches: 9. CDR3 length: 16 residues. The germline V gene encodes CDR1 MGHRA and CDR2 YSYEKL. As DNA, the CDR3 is TGCGCCAGCAGCCAAGGACTAATACTAGCGGATAATGAGCAGTTCTTC. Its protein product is CASSQGLILADNEQFF.